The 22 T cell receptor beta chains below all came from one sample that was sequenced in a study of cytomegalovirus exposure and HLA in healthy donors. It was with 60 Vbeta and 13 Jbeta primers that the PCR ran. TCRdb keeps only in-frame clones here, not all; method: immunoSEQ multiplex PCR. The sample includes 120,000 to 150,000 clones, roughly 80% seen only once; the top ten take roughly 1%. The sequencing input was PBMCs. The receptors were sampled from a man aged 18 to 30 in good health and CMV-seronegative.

The CDR3 spells CASSSPGGTASTDTQYF. CDR3 DNA sequence: TGTGCCAGCAGCTCCCCCGGGGGGACTGCTAGCACAGATACGCAGTATTTT. The chain uses TRBV7-9 and TRBJ2-3; 7 bases align to TRBD2. V trimming: 4 bases; J trimming: 0 bases; junction bases outside the gene matches: 10. The CDR3 contains 17 residues. Germline V gene sequence: CDR1 SEHNR, CDR2 FQNEAQ (reference sequence).

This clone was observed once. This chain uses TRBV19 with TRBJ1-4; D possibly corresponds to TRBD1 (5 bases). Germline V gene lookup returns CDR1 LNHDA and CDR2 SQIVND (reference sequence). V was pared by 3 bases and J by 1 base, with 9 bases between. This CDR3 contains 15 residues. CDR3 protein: CASSILGGTNEKLFF. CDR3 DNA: TGTGCCAGTAGTATCCTCGGGGGAACTAATGAAAAACTGTTTTTT.

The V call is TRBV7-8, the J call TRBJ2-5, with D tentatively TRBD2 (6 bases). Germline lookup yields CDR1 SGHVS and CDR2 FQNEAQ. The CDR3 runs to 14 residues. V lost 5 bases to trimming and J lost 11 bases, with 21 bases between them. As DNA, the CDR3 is TGTGCCAGCAGCCTTTCGGGGGACGGTCTAAAGCAGTACTTC. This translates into CASSLSGDGLKQYF.

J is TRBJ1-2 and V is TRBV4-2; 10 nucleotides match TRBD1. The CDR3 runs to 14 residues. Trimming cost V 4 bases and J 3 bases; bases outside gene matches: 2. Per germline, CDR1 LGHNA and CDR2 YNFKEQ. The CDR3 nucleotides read TGTGCCAGCAGCCGGGACAGGGGAGACTATGGCTACACCTTC. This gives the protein CASSRDRGDYGYTF.

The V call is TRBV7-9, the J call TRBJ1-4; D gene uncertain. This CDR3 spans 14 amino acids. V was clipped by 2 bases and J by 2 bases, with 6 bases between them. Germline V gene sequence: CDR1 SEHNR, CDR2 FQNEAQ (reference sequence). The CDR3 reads CASSLLETNEKLFF. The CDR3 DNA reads TGTGCCAGCAGCTTATTGGAGACTAATGAAAAACTGTTTTTT.

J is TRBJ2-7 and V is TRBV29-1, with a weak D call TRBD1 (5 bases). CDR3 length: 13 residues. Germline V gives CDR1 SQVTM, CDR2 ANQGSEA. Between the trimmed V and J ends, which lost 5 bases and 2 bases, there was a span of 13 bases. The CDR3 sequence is CSVRTSRTYEQYF. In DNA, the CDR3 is TGCAGCGTTAGGACAAGTCGGACCTACGAGCAGTACTTC.

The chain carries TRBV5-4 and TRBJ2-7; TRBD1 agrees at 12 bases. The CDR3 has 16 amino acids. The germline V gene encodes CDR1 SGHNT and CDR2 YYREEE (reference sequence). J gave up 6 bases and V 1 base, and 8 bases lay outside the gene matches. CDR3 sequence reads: CASSLPAGQGAGEQYF. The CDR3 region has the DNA TGTGCCAGCAGCTTGCCCGCGGGACAGGGGGCGGGCGAGCAGTACTTC.

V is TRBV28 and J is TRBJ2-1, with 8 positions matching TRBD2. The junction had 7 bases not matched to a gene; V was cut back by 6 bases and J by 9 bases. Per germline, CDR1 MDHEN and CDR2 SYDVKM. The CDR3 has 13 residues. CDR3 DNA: TGTGCCAGCAGCCTCGGGGGGGACACTGAGCAGTTCTTC. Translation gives CASSLGGDTEQFF.

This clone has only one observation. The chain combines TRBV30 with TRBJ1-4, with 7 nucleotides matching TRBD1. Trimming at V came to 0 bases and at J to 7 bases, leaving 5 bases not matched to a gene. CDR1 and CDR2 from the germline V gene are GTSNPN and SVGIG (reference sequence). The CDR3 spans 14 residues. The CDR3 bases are TGTGCCTGGAGTGTACAGGGGTACGGTGAAAAACTGTTTTTT. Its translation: CAWSVQGYGEKLFF.

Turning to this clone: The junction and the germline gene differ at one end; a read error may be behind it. The CDR3: CSSSLAGGTEAFF. The CDR3, as DNA: TGTTCCAGCAGCTTAGCGGGGGGGACTGAAGCTTTCTTT. The chain carries TRBV7-9 and TRBJ1-1, with a possible D match to TRBD1 (5 bases). CDR1 SEHNR and CDR2 FQNEAQ come from the germline V gene (reference sequence). The CDR3 contains 13 residues.

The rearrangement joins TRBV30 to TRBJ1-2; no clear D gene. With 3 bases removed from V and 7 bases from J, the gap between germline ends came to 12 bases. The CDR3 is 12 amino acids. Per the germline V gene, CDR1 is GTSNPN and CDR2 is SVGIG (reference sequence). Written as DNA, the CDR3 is TGTGCCTGGAGCCCGGTTCTCTCTGGCTACACCTTC. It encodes CAWSPVLSGYTF. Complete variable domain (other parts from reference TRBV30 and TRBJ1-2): SQTIHQWPATLVQPVGSPLSLECTVEGTSNPNLYWYRQAAGRGLQLLFYSVGIGQISSEVPQNLSASRPQDRQFILSSKKLLLSDSGFYLCAWSPVLSGYTFGSGTRLTVV.

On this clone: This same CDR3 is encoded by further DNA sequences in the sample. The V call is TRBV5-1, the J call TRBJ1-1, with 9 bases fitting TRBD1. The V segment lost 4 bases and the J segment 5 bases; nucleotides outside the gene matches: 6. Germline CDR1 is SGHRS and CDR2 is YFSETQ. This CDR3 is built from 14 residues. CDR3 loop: CASSPGTGNTEAFF. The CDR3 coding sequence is TGCGCCAGCAGCCCCGGGACAGGGAATACTGAAGCTTTCTTT.

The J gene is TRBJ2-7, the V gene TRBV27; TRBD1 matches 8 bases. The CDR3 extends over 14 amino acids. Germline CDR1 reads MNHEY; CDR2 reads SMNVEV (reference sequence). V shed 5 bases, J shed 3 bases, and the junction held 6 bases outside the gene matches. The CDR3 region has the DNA TGTGCCAGCAGTCTCGGGACAGGACGCTACGAGCAGTACTTC. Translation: CASSLGTGRYEQYF.

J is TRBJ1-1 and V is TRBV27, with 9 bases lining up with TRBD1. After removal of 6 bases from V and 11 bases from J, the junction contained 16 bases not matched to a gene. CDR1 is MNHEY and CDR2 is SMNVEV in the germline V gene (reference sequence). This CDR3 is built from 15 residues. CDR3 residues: CASRSYGTGWFFAFF. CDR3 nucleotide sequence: TGTGCCAGCAGATCTTACGGGACAGGGTGGTTTTTTGCTTTCTTT.

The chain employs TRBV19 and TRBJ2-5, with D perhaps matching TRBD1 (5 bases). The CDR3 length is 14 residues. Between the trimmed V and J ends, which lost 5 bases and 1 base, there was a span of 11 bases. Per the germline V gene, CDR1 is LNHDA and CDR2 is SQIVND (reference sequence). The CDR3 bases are TGTGCCAGTAGTCCTCGGACACTCCAAGAGACCCAGTACTTC. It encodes CASSPRTLQETQYF.

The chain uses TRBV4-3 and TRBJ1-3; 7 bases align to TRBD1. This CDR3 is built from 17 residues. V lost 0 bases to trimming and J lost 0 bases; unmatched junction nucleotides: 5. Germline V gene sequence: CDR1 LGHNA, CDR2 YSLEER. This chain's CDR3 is CASSQDSGQLSGNTIYF. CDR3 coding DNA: TGCGCCAGCAGCCAAGATTCGGGACAGCTCTCTGGAAACACCATATATTTT.

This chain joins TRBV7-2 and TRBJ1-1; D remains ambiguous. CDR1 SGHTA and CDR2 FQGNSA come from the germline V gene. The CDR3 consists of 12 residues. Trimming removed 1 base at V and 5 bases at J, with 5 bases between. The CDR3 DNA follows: TGTGCCAGCAGCTTAGGTATAACTGAAGCTTTCTTT. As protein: CASSLGITEAFF.

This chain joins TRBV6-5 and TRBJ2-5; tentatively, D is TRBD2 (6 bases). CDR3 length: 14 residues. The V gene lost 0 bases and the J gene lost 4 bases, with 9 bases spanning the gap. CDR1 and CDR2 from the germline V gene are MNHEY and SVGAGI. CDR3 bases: TGTGCCAGCAGTTACTCTCCCGGGAGAGAGACCCAGTACTTC. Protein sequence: CASSYSPGRETQYF.

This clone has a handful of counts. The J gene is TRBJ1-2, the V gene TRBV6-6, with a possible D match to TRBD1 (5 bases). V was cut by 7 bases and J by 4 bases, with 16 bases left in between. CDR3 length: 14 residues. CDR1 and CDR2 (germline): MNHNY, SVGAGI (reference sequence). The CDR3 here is CASTPSGLLYGYTF. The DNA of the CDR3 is TGTGCCAGCACCCCCTCGGGACTCCTCTATGGCTACACCTTC.

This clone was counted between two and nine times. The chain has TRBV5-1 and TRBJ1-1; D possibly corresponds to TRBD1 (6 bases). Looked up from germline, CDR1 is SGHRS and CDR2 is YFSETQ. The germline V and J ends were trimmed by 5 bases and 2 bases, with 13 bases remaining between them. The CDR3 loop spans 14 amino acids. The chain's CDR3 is CASSLGGSNTEAFF. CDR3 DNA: TGCGCCAGCAGTCTTGGGGGCAGCAACACTGAAGCTTTCTTT. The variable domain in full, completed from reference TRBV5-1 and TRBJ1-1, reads KAGVTQTPRYLIKTRGQQVTLSCSPISGHRSVSWYQQTPGQGLQFLFEYFSETQRNKGNFPGRFSGRQFSNSRSEMNVSTLELGDSALYLCASSLGGSNTEAFFGQGTRLTVV.

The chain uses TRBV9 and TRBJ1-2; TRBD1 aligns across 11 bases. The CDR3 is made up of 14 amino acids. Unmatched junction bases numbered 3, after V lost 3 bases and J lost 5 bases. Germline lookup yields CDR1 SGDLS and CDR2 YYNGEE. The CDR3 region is CASSGGQGAYGYTF. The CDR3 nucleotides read TGTGCCAGCAGCGGCGGACAGGGGGCGTATGGCTACACCTTC.

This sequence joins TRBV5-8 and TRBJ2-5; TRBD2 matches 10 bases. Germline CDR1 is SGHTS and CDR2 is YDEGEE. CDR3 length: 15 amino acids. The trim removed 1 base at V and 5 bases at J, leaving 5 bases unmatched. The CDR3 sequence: CASSLILAGMETQYF. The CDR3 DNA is TGTGCCAGCAGCTTGATACTAGCGGGAATGGAGACCCAGTACTTC.